The present T cell receptor (beta chain) was sequenced within a study of beta chain features in type 1 diabetes. Study context: The patient and healthy donor groups were comparable for age, gender and cell yields.

General study findings and limits: Since sequencing was performed on cDNA, cells with high TCR expression could be over-represented.

The sample holds a few counts of this clone. As yet, its antigen is unknown. Investigators reverse transcribed all isolated RNA, so they sequenced expressed TCRB transcripts. Sequencing used immunoSEQ multiplex PCR; TCRdb keeps in-frame clones, though not all of them. The sample consists of 430,000 or so clones, 11% of them appearing once. Trimming shortened V by 3 bases and J by 0 bases, and 11 bases separated the two germline ends. Per germline, CDR1 SQVTM and CDR2 ANQGSEA. This CDR3 is 14 amino acids long. The TCR comes from a young woman in good health. The sequenced sample consisted of naive CD4+ T cells from blood. V is TRBV29-1 and J is TRBJ1-1, with D perhaps TRBD1 (6 bases). CDR3 bases: TGCAGCGTTGAGAGCGGGGGCGTGAACACTGAAGCTTTCTTT. It is translated as CSVESGGVNTEAFF.